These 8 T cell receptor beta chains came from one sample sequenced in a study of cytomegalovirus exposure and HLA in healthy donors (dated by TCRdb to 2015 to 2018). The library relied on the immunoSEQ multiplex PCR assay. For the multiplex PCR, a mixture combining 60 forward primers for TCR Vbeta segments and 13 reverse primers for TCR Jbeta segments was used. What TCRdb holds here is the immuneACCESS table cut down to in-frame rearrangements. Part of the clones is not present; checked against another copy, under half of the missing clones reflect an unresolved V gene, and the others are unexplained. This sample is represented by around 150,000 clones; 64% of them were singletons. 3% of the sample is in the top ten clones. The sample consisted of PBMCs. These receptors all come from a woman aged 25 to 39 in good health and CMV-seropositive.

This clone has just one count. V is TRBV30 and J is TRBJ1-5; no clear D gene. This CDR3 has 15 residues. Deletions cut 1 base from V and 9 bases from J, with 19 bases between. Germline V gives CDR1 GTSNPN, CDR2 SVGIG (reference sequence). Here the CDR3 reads CAWSEVLGGLVPQHF. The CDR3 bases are TGTGCCTGGAGTGAGGTTTTAGGAGGGTTGGTGCCCCAGCATTTT.

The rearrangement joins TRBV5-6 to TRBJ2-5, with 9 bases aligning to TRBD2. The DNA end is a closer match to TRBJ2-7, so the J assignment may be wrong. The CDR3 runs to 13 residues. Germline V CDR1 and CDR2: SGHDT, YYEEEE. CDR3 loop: CASATSGYYEQYF. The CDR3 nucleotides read TGTGCCAGCGCCACTAGCGGGTACTACGAGCAGTACTTC.

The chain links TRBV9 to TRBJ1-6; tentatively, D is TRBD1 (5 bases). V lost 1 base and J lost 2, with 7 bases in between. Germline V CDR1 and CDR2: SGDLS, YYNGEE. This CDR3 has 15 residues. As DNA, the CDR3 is TGTGCCAGCAGCGTATCGACAGCCTATAATTCACCCCTCCACTTT. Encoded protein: CASSVSTAYNSPLHF. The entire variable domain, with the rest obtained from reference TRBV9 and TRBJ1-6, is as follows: DSGVTQTPKHLITATGQRVTLRCSPRSGDLSVYWYQQSLDQGLQFLIQYYNGEERAKGNILERFSAQQFPDLHSELNLSSLELGDSALYFCASSVSTAYNSPLHFGNGTRLTVT.

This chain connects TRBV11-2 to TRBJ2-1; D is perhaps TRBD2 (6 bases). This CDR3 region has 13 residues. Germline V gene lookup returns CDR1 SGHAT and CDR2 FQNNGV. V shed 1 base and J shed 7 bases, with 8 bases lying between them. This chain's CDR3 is CASSLVRGNEQFF. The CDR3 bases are TGTGCCAGCAGCTTAGTTCGGGGGAATGAGCAGTTCTTC. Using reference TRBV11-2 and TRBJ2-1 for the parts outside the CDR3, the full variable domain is EAGVAQSPRYKIIEKRQSVAFWCNPISGHATLYWYQQILGQGPKLLIQFQNNGVVDDSQLPKDRFSAERLKGVDSTLKIQPAKLEDSAVYLCASSLVRGNEQFFGPGTRLTVL.

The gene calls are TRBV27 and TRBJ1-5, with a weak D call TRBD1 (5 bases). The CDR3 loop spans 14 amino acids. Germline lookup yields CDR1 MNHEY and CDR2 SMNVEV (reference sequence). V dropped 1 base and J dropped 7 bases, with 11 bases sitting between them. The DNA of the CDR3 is TGTGCCAGCAGTTTATTTGGGGCAGGCCAGCCCCAGCATTTT. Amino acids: CASSLFGAGQPQHF.

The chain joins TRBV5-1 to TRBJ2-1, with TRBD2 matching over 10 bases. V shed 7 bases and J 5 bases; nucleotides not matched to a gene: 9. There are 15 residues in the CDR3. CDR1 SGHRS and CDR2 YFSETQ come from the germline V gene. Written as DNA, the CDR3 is TGCGCCAGCTGTTGGGGGCTAGCGGGAGACAATGAGCAGTTCTTC. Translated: CASCWGLAGDNEQFF.

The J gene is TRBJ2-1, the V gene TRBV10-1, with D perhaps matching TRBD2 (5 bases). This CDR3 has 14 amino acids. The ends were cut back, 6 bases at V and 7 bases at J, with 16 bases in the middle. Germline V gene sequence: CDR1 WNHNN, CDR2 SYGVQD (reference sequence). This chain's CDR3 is CASSADLRGNEQFF. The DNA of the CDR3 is TGCGCCAGCAGCGCAGACTTGCGAGGGAATGAGCAGTTCTTC.

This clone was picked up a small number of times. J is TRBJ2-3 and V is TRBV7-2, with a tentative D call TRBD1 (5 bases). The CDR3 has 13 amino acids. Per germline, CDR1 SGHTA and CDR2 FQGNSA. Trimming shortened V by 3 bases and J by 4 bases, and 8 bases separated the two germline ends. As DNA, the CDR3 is TGTGCCAGCAGCTTCGACAGACCAGATACGCAGTATTTT. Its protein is CASSFDRPDTQYF. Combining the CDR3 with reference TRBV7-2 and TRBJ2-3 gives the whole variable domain GAGVSQSPSNKVTEKGKDVELRCDPISGHTALYWYRQSLGQGLEFLIYFQGNSAPDKSGLPSDRFSAERTGGSVSTLTIQRTQQEDSAVYLCASSFDRPDTQYFGPGTRLTVL.